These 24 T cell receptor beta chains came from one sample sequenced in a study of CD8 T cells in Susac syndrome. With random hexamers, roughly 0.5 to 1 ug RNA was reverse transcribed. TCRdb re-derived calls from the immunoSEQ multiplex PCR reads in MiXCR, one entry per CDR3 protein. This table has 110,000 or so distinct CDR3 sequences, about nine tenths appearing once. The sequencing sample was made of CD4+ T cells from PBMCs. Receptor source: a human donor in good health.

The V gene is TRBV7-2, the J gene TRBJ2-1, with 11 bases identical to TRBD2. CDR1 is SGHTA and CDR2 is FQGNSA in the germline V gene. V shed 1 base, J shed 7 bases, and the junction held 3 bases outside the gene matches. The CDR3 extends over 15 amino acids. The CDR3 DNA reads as TGTGCCAGCAGCTTAGACCTAGCGGGGGGTAATGAGCAGTTCTTC. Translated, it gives CASSLDLAGGNEQFF.

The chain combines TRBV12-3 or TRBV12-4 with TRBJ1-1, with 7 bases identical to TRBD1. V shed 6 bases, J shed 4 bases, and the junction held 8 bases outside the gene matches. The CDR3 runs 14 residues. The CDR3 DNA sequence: TGTGCCAGCAGGGAGACAGGGCGAGGCACTGAAGCTTTCTTT. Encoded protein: CASRETGRGTEAFF.

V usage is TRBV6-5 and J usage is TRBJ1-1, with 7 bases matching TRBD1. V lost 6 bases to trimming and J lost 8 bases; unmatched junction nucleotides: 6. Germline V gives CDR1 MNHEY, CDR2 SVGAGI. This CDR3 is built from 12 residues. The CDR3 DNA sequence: TGTGCCAGCAGCTGGACAGGAAAAGAAGCTTTCTTT. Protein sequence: CASSWTGKEAFF.

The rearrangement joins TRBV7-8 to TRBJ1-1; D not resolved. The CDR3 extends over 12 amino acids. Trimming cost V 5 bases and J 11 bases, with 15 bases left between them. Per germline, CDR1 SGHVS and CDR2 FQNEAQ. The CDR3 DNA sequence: TGTGCCAGCAGCCCGGGCGACCTAGGGGCTTTCTTT. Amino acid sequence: CASSPGDLGAFF.

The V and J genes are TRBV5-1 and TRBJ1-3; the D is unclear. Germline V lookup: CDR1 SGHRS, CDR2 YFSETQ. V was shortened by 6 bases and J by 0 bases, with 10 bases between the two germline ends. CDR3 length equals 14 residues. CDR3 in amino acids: CASTKPDSGNTIYF. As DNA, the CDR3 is TGCGCCAGCACCAAGCCGGACTCTGGAAACACCATATATTTT.

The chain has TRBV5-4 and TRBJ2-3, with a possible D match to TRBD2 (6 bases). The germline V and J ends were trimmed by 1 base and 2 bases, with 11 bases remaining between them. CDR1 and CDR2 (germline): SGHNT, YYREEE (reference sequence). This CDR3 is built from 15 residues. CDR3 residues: CASSLLAGYTDTQYF. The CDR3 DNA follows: TGTGCCAGCAGCTTGTTGGCGGGGTACACAGATACGCAGTATTTT.

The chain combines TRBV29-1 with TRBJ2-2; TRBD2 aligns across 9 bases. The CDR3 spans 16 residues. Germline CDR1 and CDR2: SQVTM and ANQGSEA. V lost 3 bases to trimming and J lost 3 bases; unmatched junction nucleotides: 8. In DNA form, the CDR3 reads TGCAGCGTTGATGGGGCGGGAGGGTTGCACACCGGGGAGCTGTTTTTT. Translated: CSVDGAGGLHTGELFF.

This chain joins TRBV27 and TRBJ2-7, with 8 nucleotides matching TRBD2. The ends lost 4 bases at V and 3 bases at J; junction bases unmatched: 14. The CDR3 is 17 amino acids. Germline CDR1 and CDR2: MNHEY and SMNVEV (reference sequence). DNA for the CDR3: TGTGCCAGCAGTTCGATAACCTCACTAGCGGCCCGCTACGAGCAGTACTTC. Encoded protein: CASSSITSLAARYEQYF.

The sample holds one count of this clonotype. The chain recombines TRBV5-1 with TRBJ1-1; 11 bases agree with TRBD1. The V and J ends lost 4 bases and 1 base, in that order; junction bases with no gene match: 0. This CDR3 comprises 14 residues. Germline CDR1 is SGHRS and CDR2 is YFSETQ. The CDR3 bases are TGCGCCAGCAGCGGACAGGGGGCGAACACTGAAGCTTTCTTT. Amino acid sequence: CASSGQGANTEAFF.

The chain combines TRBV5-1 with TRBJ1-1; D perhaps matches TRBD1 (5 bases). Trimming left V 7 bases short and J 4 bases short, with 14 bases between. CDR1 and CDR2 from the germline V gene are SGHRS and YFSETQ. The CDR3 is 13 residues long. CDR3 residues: CASFEGRATEAFF. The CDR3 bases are TGCGCCAGCTTTGAGGGGAGGGCCACTGAAGCTTTCTTT.

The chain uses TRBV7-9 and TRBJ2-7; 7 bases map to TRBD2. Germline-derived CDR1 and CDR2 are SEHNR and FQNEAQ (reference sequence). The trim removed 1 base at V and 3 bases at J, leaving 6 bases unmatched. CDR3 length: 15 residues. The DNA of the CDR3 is TGTGCCAGCAGCTTAGTAGGACTAGACCACTACGAGCAGTACTTC. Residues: CASSLVGLDHYEQYF.

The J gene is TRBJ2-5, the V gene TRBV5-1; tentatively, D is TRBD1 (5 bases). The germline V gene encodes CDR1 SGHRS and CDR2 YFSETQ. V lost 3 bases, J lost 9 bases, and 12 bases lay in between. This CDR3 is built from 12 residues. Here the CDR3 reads CASSYVQGPQYF. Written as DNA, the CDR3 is TGCGCCAGCAGCTATGTGCAGGGCCCCCAGTACTTC.

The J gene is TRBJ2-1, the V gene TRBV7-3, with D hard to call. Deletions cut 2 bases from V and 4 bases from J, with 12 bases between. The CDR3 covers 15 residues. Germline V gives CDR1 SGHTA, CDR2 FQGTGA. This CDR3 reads CASSLSVAEYNEQFF. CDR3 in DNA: TGTGCCAGCAGCTTATCGGTGGCGGAGTACAATGAGCAGTTCTTC.

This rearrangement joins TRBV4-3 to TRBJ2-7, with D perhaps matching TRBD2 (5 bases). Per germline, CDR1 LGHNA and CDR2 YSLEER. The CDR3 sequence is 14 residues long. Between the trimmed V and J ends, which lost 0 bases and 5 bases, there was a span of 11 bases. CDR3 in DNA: TGCGCCAGCAGCCAAGATAAGGGAGTTAACGAGCAGTACTTC. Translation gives CASSQDKGVNEQYF.

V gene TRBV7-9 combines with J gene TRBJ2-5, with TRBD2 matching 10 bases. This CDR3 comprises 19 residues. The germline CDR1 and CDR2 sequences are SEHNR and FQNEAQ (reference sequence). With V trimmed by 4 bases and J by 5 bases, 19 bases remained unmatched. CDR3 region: CASSSYPPRTSGVGETQYF. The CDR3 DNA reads TGTGCCAGCAGCTCGTACCCACCTCGAACTAGCGGGGTTGGGGAGACCCAGTACTTC.

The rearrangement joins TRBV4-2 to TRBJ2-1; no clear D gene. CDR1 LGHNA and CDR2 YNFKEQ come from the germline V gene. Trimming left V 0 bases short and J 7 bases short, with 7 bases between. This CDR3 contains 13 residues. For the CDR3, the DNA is TGTGCCAGCAGCCAAGAATCCCGTAATGAGCAGTTCTTC. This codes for CASSQESRNEQFF.

The CDR3 is CASSLQTDSDTEAFF. The CDR3 DNA reads TGTGCCAGCAGTCTTCAGACAGATTCGGACACTGAAGCTTTCTTT. The chain links TRBV2 to TRBJ1-1; possibly TRBD1 for D (5 bases). CDR3 length: 15 residues. V was cut by 5 bases and J by 3 bases, with 16 bases left in between. Germline loops: CDR1 SNHLY, CDR2 FYNNEI.

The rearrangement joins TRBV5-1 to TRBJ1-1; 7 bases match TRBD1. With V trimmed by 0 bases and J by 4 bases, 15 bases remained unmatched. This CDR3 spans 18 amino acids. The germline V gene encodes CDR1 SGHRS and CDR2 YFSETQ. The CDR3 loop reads CASSLARAKQDRTTEAFF. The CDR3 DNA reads TGCGCCAGCAGCTTGGCCAGGGCAAAACAGGACAGGACCACTGAAGCTTTCTTT.

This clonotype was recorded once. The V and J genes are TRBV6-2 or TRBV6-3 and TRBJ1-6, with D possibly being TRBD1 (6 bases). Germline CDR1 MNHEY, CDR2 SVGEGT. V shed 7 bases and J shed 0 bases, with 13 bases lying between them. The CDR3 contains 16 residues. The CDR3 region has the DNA TGTGCCAGCATCAAGGGGGGGAGCTCCTATAATTCACCCCTCCACTTT. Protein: CASIKGGSSYNSPLHF.

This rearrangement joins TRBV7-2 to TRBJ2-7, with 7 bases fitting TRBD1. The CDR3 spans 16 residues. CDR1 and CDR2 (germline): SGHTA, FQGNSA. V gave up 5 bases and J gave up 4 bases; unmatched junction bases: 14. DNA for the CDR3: TGTGCCAGCAGCCTTGATGGGACAGCCCTTGCATACGAGCAGTACTTC. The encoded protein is CASSLDGTALAYEQYF.

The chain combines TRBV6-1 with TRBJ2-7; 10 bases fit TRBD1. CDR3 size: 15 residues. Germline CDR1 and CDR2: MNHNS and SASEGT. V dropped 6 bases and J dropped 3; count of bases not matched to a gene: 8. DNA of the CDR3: TGTGCCAGCAGCGGCCGAGGGACAGGGGTCTACGAGCAGTACTTC. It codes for CASSGRGTGVYEQYF.

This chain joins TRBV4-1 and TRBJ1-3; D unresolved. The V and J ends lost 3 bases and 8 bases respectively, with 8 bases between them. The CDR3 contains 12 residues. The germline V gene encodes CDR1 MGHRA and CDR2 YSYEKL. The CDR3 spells CASSHPVDTIYF. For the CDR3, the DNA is TGCGCCAGCAGCCACCCAGTGGACACCATATATTTT.

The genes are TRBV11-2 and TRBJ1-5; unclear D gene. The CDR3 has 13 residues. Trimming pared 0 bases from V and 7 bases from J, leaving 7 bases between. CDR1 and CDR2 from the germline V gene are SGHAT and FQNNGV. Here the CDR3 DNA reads TGTGCCAGCAGCTTAGATCGGGGACAGCCCCAGCATTTT. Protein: CASSLDRGQPQHF.

This CDR3 is CASRTGGTGANVLTF. The CDR3 coding sequence is TGTGCCAGCAGAACAGGGGGCACTGGGGCCAACGTCCTGACTTTC. The chain employs TRBV6-5 and TRBJ2-6; TRBD1 matches 9 bases. Losses at the gene ends were 6 bases for V and 2 bases for J; bases not matched to a gene: 2. Germline V CDR1 and CDR2: MNHEY, SVGAGI. The CDR3 is made up of 15 amino acids.